The 10 T cell receptor beta chains given below trace back to one sample, sequenced in a study of patients and donors after allogeneic stem cell transplantation. TCRdb reanalysed the RT-PCR reads using MiXCR and keeps one entry per CDR3 protein. The sample includes approximately 150,000 distinct CDR3 sequences, approximately 25% of them seen just once. The sample taken for sequencing was blood, either unsorted or a sorted T cell fraction (not recorded which). These receptors all come from a human donor who was either an allogeneic HSCT recipient or a stem cell or donor lymphocyte infusion donor (not recorded which). It is not recorded whose cells these are; they may come from a transplant donor.

There are many counts of this clonotype. The rearrangement links TRBV12-3 or TRBV12-4 to TRBJ1-2; D not resolved. The CDR3 is made up of 14 amino acids. V was clipped by 5 bases and J by 3 bases, with 13 bases between them. For the CDR3, the DNA is TGTGCCAGCAGTGCCTCGACGGTAGACTATGGCTACACCTTC. It encodes CASSASTVDYGYTF.

This clonotype was detected only a few times. V is TRBV3-1 and J is TRBJ2-7, with D unclear. This CDR3 is 14 amino acids long. V lost 2 bases and J 3 bases, leaving 11 bases between the germline ends. CDR1 is LGHDT and CDR2 is YNNKEL in the germline V gene (reference sequence). The CDR3 region has the DNA TGTGCCAGCAGCCAATCATCCGTAGACTACGAGCAGTACTTC. It is translated as CASSQSSVDYEQYF.

This chain connects TRBV20-1 to TRBJ2-3; TRBD1 matches 10 bases. The length of the CDR3 is 14 residues. The V gene's germline CDR1 is DFQATT and CDR2 SNEGSKA (reference sequence). Germline trimming cut 4 bases from V and 3 bases from J; bases unmatched to any gene: 4. The CDR3 spells CSATGQGGTDTQYF. In DNA, the CDR3 is TGCAGTGCTACCGGACAGGGGGGGACAGATACGCAGTATTTT.

J is TRBJ2-7 and V is TRBV2; no clear D gene. The germline CDR1 and CDR2 sequences are SNHLY and FYNNEI. The germline V and J ends were trimmed by 6 bases and 12 bases, with 12 bases remaining between them. This CDR3 spans 10 amino acids. This CDR3 is CASRGSRPYF. Here the CDR3 DNA reads TGTGCCAGCAGGGGCAGCCGCCCGTACTTC.

The chain combines TRBV6-5 with TRBJ2-2; D is uncertain. Germline CDR1 is MNHEY and CDR2 is SVGAGI. CDR3 length: 13 amino acids. V shed 6 bases and J shed 4 bases, with 9 bases lying between them. CDR3 DNA sequence: TGTGCCAGCAGCCCGGTGGGCACCGGGGAGCTGTTTTTT. Translation gives CASSPVGTGELFF.

This clonotype was seen a handful of times. The V call is TRBV12-3 or TRBV12-4, the J call TRBJ1-5; D possibly corresponds to TRBD1 (6 bases). Trimming removed 4 bases at V and 7 bases at J, with 8 bases between. This CDR3 has 12 residues. The CDR3 DNA sequence: TGTGCCAGCAGTTCAGGGGAACAGCCCCAGCATTTT. It translates to CASSSGEQPQHF.

This clonotype appeared a few times. The chain recombines TRBV20-1 with TRBJ1-1; 7 nucleotides match TRBD1. Germline V gives CDR1 DFQATT, CDR2 SNEGSKA (reference sequence). The trim removed 6 bases at V and 2 bases at J, leaving 3 bases unmatched. The CDR3 is 12 residues long. The CDR3 DNA sequence: TGCAGTGCCGGGACAGAAAACACTGAAGCTTTCTTT. Encoded protein: CSAGTENTEAFF.

This clonotype was recorded a few times. The rearrangement links TRBV6-2 or TRBV6-3 to TRBJ1-1; D is unresolved. Germline V gives CDR1 MNHEY, CDR2 SVGEGT. V was clipped by 4 bases and J by 7 bases, with 16 bases between them. The CDR3 sequence is 14 residues long. The CDR3 is CASSWGGGIFEAFF. In DNA form, the CDR3 reads TGTGCCAGCAGTTGGGGAGGAGGGATCTTTGAAGCTTTCTTT.

This clonotype has only a few counts. V usage is TRBV25-1 and J usage is TRBJ1-1; 10 positions agree with TRBD1. The CDR3 is 13 amino acids. The trim removed 4 bases at V and 9 bases at J, leaving 5 bases unmatched. Germline V gene sequence: CDR1 MGHDK, CDR2 SYGVNS. The CDR3 nucleotides are TGTGCCAGCAGTGCCCCGGACAGGGGGAAAGCTTTCTTT. This gives the protein CASSAPDRGKAFF. Full variable domain (missing parts from reference TRBV25-1 and TRBJ1-1): EADIYQTPRYLVIGTGKKITLECSQTMGHDKMYWYQQDPGMELHLIHYSYGVNSTEKGDLSSESTVSRIRTEHFPLTLESARPSHTSQYLCASSAPDRGKAFFGQGTRLTVV.

This clonotype was found a few times. The V and J genes are TRBV12-3 or TRBV12-4 and TRBJ1-5; D ambiguous. V lost 6 bases to trimming and J lost 3 bases, with 12 bases between them. This CDR3 is 14 amino acids long. In DNA, the CDR3 is TGTGCCAGCAGCCGTGAGGGTACCAATCAGCCCCAGCATTTT. Amino acid sequence: CASSREGTNQPQHF.